The 26 T cell receptor beta chains in this list originate from one sample, sequenced in a study of siplizumab effects on memory and regulatory T cells. Some clones are missing from TCRdb's copy, which holds only in-frame ones; the method was immunoSEQ multiplex PCR. The sample includes fewer than 120,000 clones, roughly 89% of them seen just once. Sequencing was performed on CD4+ T cells sorted from blood. Source of these receptors: a human donor in good health.

V usage is TRBV7-9 and J usage is TRBJ1-5; D perhaps matches TRBD1 (5 bases). The CDR3 is 15 amino acids. Germline lookup yields CDR1 SEHNR and CDR2 FQNEAQ (reference sequence). The germline V and J ends were trimmed by 5 bases and 1 base, with 12 bases remaining between them. The CDR3, as DNA: TGTGCCAGCAGCCAGGCGGCAGGGAGCAATCAGCCCCAGCATTTT. Translated: CASSQAAGSNQPQHF.

The sample holds one count of this clone. The genes are TRBV2 and TRBJ2-1; TRBD2 matches 13 bases. The CDR3 contains 15 residues. Germline lookup yields CDR1 SNHLY and CDR2 FYNNEI. The trim removed 5 bases at V and 8 bases at J, leaving 6 bases unmatched. The CDR3 here is CASSSRLAGGDEQFF. As DNA, the CDR3 is TGTGCCAGCAGTTCGCGACTAGCGGGAGGAGATGAGCAGTTCTTC. The full variable domain, completed using reference TRBV2 and TRBJ2-1, is EPEVTQTPSHQVTQMGQEVILRCVPISNHLYFYWYRQILGQKVEFLVSFYNNEISEKSEIFDDQFSVERPDGSNFTLKIRSTKLEDSAMYFCASSSRLAGGDEQFFGPGTRLTVL.

This clone has a single count. The chain couples TRBV2 to TRBJ2-1, with a tentative D call TRBD2 (6 bases). The length of the CDR3 is 15 residues. With 8 bases removed from V and 6 bases from J, the gap between germline ends came to 20 bases. The germline V gene has CDR1 SNHLY and CDR2 FYNNEI. CDR3 loop: CASVPTGVSVNEQFF. The CDR3 DNA reads TGTGCCAGCGTCCCGACGGGGGTATCGGTCAATGAGCAGTTCTTC.

The chain joins TRBV7-3 to TRBJ2-1; weak D call: TRBD2 (6 bases). The CDR3 is 16 amino acids. V gave up 2 bases and J gave up 4 bases, with 15 bases separating them. CDR1 is SGHTA, CDR2 FQGTGA, per germline. The CDR3: CASSLVGRGLYNEQFF. In DNA form, the CDR3 reads TGTGCCAGCAGCTTAGTCGGGAGAGGACTATACAATGAGCAGTTCTTC.

This clone was seen a few times. The CDR3 protein is CASSRTSGSGGQETQYF. CDR3 coding DNA: TGTGCCAGCAGCCGTACTAGCGGGAGCGGGGGCCAGGAGACCCAGTACTTC. The chain uses TRBV5-4 and TRBJ2-5; 11 bases are shared with TRBD2. The CDR3 is 17 amino acids. V was pared by 4 bases and J by 5 bases, with 13 bases of the junction left unmatched. Germline loops: CDR1 SGHNT, CDR2 YYREEE (reference sequence).

The V gene is TRBV27, the J gene TRBJ1-6; 11 nucleotides line up with TRBD1. Germline CDR1 is MNHEY and CDR2 is SMNVEV (reference sequence). After removal of 5 bases from V and 9 bases from J, the junction contained 9 bases not matched to a gene. This CDR3 has 16 amino acids. The CDR3: CASSTKADRGPSPLHF. In DNA form, the CDR3 reads TGTGCCAGCAGTACAAAGGCGGACAGGGGGCCTTCACCCCTCCACTTT.

This rearrangement joins TRBV6-6 to TRBJ1-5; possibly TRBD1 for D (5 bases). The CDR3 totals 16 residues. V dropped 6 bases and J dropped 4 bases, with 19 bases sitting between them. Per the germline V gene, CDR1 is MNHNY and CDR2 is SVGAGI (reference sequence). CDR3 nucleotide sequence: TGTGCCAGCAGCCCCTCAGGACAAGAGGGGAATCAGCCCCAGCATTTT. Its translation is CASSPSGQEGNQPQHF.

This chain connects TRBV6-4 to TRBJ1-6; D is possibly TRBD1 (6 bases). The V end was cut by 5 bases, the J end by 9 bases, with 14 bases between. CDR3 length: 14 residues. Germline CDR1 and CDR2: MRHNA and SNTAGT. CDR3 loop: CASSPDSGPSPLHF. As DNA, the CDR3 is TGTGCCAGCAGTCCGGACAGCGGTCCTTCACCCCTCCACTTT.

The chain joins TRBV10-3 to TRBJ2-7; 7 nucleotides agree with TRBD1. V was pared by 2 bases and J by 6 bases, with 7 bases of the junction left unmatched. This CDR3 has 14 amino acids. Germline assignment: CDR1 ENHRY and CDR2 SYGVKD. The CDR3 region is CAISENRDSVEQYF. The CDR3 region has the DNA TGTGCCATCAGTGAGAACCGGGACAGCGTCGAGCAGTACTTC.

This chain uses TRBV15 with TRBJ1-2; D ambiguous. This CDR3 comprises 12 residues. Trimming took off 5 bases at V and 8 bases at J, with 12 bases between the two ends. In germline, CDR1 is LNHNV, CDR2 YYDKDF (reference sequence). CDR3 nucleotides: TGTGCCACCAGCCCCCGGGGTTTCGGCTACACCTTC. It is translated as CATSPRGFGYTF.

The rearrangement links TRBV10-3 to TRBJ2-1; D might be TRBD1 or TRBD2, each matching 6 bases. Trimming cost V 7 bases and J 0 bases, with 13 bases left between them. Germline V gives CDR1 ENHRY, CDR2 SYGVKD. The CDR3 runs 15 residues. The chain's CDR3 is CAINQGGSSYNEQFF. Written as DNA, the CDR3 is TGTGCCATCAACCAAGGGGGGAGCTCCTACAATGAGCAGTTCTTC.

This sequence joins TRBV9 and TRBJ1-1; the D gene is possibly TRBD1 (6 bases). Trimming removed 3 bases from V and 5 bases from J, with 29 bases in between. Germline-derived CDR1 and CDR2 are SGDLS and YYNGEE. This CDR3 region has 19 residues. The CDR3 loop is CASSGGARVASSSGTEAFF. The CDR3 DNA is TGTGCCAGCAGCGGGGGGGCCCGCGTGGCTTCCAGTTCTGGGACTGAAGCTTTCTTT.

This clone was seen only a few times. The CDR3 coding sequence is TGTGCCAGCTCACCTACGGGCGGGACCAACACCGGGGAGCTGTTTTTT. Encoded protein: CASSPTGGTNTGELFF. This chain connects TRBV18 to TRBJ2-2; tentative D call: TRBD2 (6 bases). CDR3 length equals 16 residues. Germline CDR1 KGHSH, CDR2 LQKENI. Trimming left V 3 bases short and J 2 bases short, with 13 bases between. Together with reference TRBV18 and TRBJ2-2, the CDR3 gives the full variable domain: NAGVMQNPRHLVRRRGQEARLRCSPMKGHSHVYWYRQLPEEGLKFMVYLQKENIIDESGMPKERFSAEFPKEGPSILRIQQVVRGDSAAYFCASSPTGGTNTGELFFGEGSRLTVL.

The genes are TRBV7-3 and TRBJ1-1, with no clear D. This CDR3 comprises 15 residues. Germline V gene sequence: CDR1 SGHTA, CDR2 FQGTGA. Trimming pared 4 bases from V and 0 bases from J, leaving 12 bases between. Here the CDR3 reads CASSSSGNLNTEAFF. CDR3 DNA sequence: TGTGCCAGCAGCTCCTCTGGCAACCTGAACACTGAAGCTTTCTTT.

The genes are TRBV5-6 and TRBJ1-4, with a possible D match to TRBD1 (5 bases). The V and J ends lost 1 base and 1 base respectively, with 8 bases between them. Germline V gene data show CDR1 as SGHDT and CDR2 as YYEEEE. The length of the CDR3 is 15 residues. The CDR3 bases are TGTGCCAGCAGCTTGCAGGGCGAAACTAATGAAAAACTGTTTTTT. This encodes CASSLQGETNEKLFF.

Points on this clone: This specimen includes other DNA sequences encoding the same CDR3. This chain links TRBV7-9 with TRBJ1-1; no reliable D call. V was shortened by 1 base and J by 0 bases, with 3 bases between the two germline ends. CDR3 length equals 13 residues. The germline CDR1 and CDR2 sequences are SEHNR and FQNEAQ (reference sequence). CDR3: CASSLEMNTEAFF. CDR3 coding DNA: TGTGCCAGCAGCTTAGAGATGAACACTGAAGCTTTCTTT. The entire variable domain, with the rest obtained from reference TRBV7-9 and TRBJ1-1, is as follows: DTGVSQNPRHKITKRGQNVTFRCDPISEHNRLYWYRQTLGQGPEFLTYFQNEAQLEKSRLLSDRFSAERPKGSFSTLEIQRTEQGDSAMYLCASSLEMNTEAFFGQGTRLTVV.

The chain recombines TRBV6-6 with TRBJ1-2; D is possibly TRBD1 (6 bases). V dropped 10 bases and J dropped 0 bases, with 18 bases sitting between them. Germline CDR1 is MNHNY and CDR2 is SVGAGI (reference sequence). The CDR3 is made up of 15 amino acids. The DNA for the CDR3 is TGTGCCACCAAAGTAGGGGGTACCACTAACTATGGCTACACCTTC. Translated: CATKVGGTTNYGYTF.

J is TRBJ1-4 and V is TRBV18, with 7 bases identical to TRBD1. The CDR3 spans 16 residues. Germline assignment: CDR1 KGHSH and CDR2 LQKENI. Losses at the gene ends were 4 bases for V and 5 bases for J; bases not matched to a gene: 10. This chain's CDR3 is CASSLQQGTLNEKLFF. The CDR3 nucleotides are TGTGCCAGCTCACTTCAACAGGGGACGCTAAATGAAAAACTGTTTTTT.

The table lists this clone with a count of one. The V and J genes are TRBV6-4 and TRBJ2-7; weak D call: TRBD1 (5 bases). In germline, CDR1 is MRHNA, CDR2 SNTAGT. V lost 2 bases to trimming and J lost 6 bases, with 11 bases between them. The CDR3 extends over 13 amino acids. The CDR3 DNA reads TGTGCCAGCAGTGACAACGACAGTCGCGAGCAGTACTTC. Translated: CASSDNDSREQYF.

The gene calls are TRBV19 and TRBJ2-7; 7 positions agree with TRBD2. Germline V gene sequence: CDR1 LNHDA, CDR2 SQIVND (reference sequence). J lost 2 bases, V lost 4 bases, and 8 bases had no gene match. This CDR3 is built from 15 residues. CDR3 sequence: CASSTRGEATYEQYF. Here the CDR3 DNA reads TGTGCCAGTAGTACCCGGGGGGAGGCGACCTACGAGCAGTACTTC. Filled out from reference TRBV19 and TRBJ2-7, the complete variable domain reads DGGITQSPKYLFRKEGQNVTLSCEQNLNHDAMYWYRQDPGQGLRLIYYSQIVNDFQKGDIAEGYSVSREKKESFPLTVTSAQKNPTAFYLCASSTRGEATYEQYFGPGTRLTVT.

The rearrangement joins TRBV7-2 to TRBJ2-2, with TRBD1 matching 8 bases. The CDR3 contains 14 residues. CDR1 SGHTA and CDR2 FQGNSA come from the germline V gene. Trimming cost V 3 bases and J 6 bases; bases outside gene matches: 3. The CDR3 coding sequence is TGTGCCAGCAGCTTGCGGACAGGGCCCGGGGAGCTGTTTTTT. This gives the protein CASSLRTGPGELFF.

The V and J genes are TRBV7-6 and TRBJ2-3, with 10 nucleotides matching TRBD1. This CDR3 region has 15 residues. V lost 5 bases to trimming and J lost 6 bases; unmatched junction nucleotides: 8. Germline-derived CDR1 and CDR2 are SGHVS and FNYEAQ. The CDR3 here is CASSASTGGADTQYF. CDR3 coding DNA: TGTGCCAGCAGCGCCTCGACAGGGGGCGCGGATACGCAGTATTTT.

The CDR3: CAHRGANQPQHF. CDR3 DNA: TGTGCCCACAGGGGCGCCAATCAGCCCCAGCATTTT. The chain combines TRBV6-5 with TRBJ1-5; the match to TRBD1 covers 7 bases. This CDR3 is 12 amino acids long. J lost 3 bases, V lost 11 bases, and 4 bases had no gene match. Per the germline V gene, CDR1 is MNHEY and CDR2 is SVGAGI.

The chain combines TRBV6-5 with TRBJ2-7; D ambiguous. Trimming removed 0 bases from V and 3 bases from J, with 15 bases in between. The CDR3 is 16 residues long. Germline lookup yields CDR1 MNHEY and CDR2 SVGAGI. The CDR3, as DNA: TGTGCCAGCAGTTACTCGTCCCCGAGGCTAGGCTACGAGCAGTACTTC. Its translation: CASSYSSPRLGYEQYF.

This clone has just one count. The V call is TRBV2, the J call TRBJ2-1, with 10 bases fitting TRBD1. Looked up from germline, CDR1 is SNHLY and CDR2 is FYNNEI. V lost 6 bases to trimming and J lost 1 base; unmatched junction nucleotides: 6. The CDR3 contains 16 residues. The CDR3 region is CASRGGQGTSYNEQFF. The DNA of the CDR3 is TGTGCCAGCAGAGGGGGACAGGGGACATCCTACAATGAGCAGTTCTTC.

This chain joins TRBV20-1 and TRBJ2-5; maybe TRBD2 (5 bases). The DNA end is more similar to TRBJ2-7, so the J call may be wrong. The CDR3 spans 11 residues. CDR1 is DFQATT, CDR2 SNEGSKA, per germline (reference sequence). The CDR3 sequence: CSATMGSEQYF. The DNA of the CDR3 is TGCAGTGCTACCATGGGGAGCGAGCAGTACTTC.